This T cell receptor beta chain is from a study of shared clonotypes between healthy human individuals. Produced via immunoSEQ multiplex PCR; TCRdb's table is partial and in-frame only. Of under 1,100,000 clones in the sample, 70% to 80% were seen once. The germline V and J ends were trimmed by 7 bases and 7 bases, with 16 bases remaining between them. CDR1 is MDHEN and CDR2 is SYDVKM in the germline V gene. The CDR3 contains 13 residues. Sequencing was carried out using memory CD4+ T cells from PBMCs. Subset described: CD45RA-negative fraction. V and J are TRBV28 and TRBJ1-2; no clear D gene. The sequence derives from a man in his late teens or twenties in good health. Some clones in this sample may be carry-over from other donors' samples. The CDR3 loop reads CASNSVKVRGYTF. The CDR3 DNA is TGTGCCAGCAACTCAGTGAAGGTTCGTGGCTACACCTTC.